These 6 T cell receptor beta chains share one sample of origin, sequenced in a study of response to subunit inactivated influenza vaccine. From the RT-PCR reads, TCRdb called clonotypes with MiXCR, one entry per CDR3 protein. The sample holds around 790,000 distinct CDR3 sequences; less than 25% are singletons and the top ten take 9.5% to 13%. This sample comprised PBMCs from blood, obtained 4 to 6 days after vaccination. Every receptor here comes from a man between 45 and 60 years old who received an inactivated influenza vaccine.

The chain couples TRBV5-1 to TRBJ1-2, with D unclear. Trimming removed 0 bases at V and 4 bases at J, with 10 bases between. CDR1 is SGHRS, CDR2 YFSETQ, per germline. The CDR3 runs 14 residues. CDR3 loop: CASSLVSRFYGYTF. CDR3 DNA: TGCGCCAGCAGCTTGGTTTCCAGGTTCTATGGCTACACCTTC.

This clonotype showed up just a few times. The CDR3 loop is CASSWTSGSNEQFF. The CDR3 DNA sequence: TGCGCCAGCAGCTGGACTAGCGGGAGTAATGAGCAGTTCTTC. This chain joins TRBV5-1 and TRBJ2-1; 13 positions agree with TRBD2. Germline-derived CDR1 and CDR2 are SGHRS and YFSETQ. V lost 3 bases and J lost 7; bases outside the gene matches: 1. The CDR3 runs 14 residues.

The V gene is TRBV20-1, the J gene TRBJ2-2, with 11 bases aligning to TRBD2. CDR3 length equals 19 residues. V dropped 6 bases and J dropped 4; count of bases not matched to a gene: 19. CDR1 and CDR2 from the germline V gene are DFQATT and SNEGSKA (reference sequence). CDR3 residues: CSAPNHLTGLADGTGELFF. For the CDR3, the DNA is TGCAGTGCCCCAAATCACCTTACGGGACTAGCGGATGGCACCGGGGAGCTGTTTTTT.

This clonotype has at least ten counts. The chain links TRBV7-2 to TRBJ2-7; D not resolved. This CDR3 has 12 residues. V shed 6 bases and J shed 4 bases, with 10 bases lying between them. From germline, CDR1 is SGHTA and CDR2 FQGNSA. The CDR3 loop reads CASSPGRYEQYF. Written as DNA, the CDR3 is TGTGCCAGCAGTCCCGGACGATACGAGCAGTACTTC.

V gene TRBV20-1 combines with J gene TRBJ2-7, with D tentatively TRBD1 (8 bases). Germline CDR1 DFQATT, CDR2 SNEGSKA (reference sequence). The CDR3 runs to 13 residues. V was cut by 6 bases and J by 5 bases, with 17 bases left in between. Written as DNA, the CDR3 is TGCAGTGCAAAGCGGGACAGGTCCCACGAGCAGTACTTC. Amino acid sequence: CSAKRDRSHEQYF.

CDR3 protein: CASSQEYYGVQPQHF. The CDR3 coding sequence is TGCGCCAGCAGCCAAGAATACTACGGGGTACAGCCCCAGCATTTT. This chain links TRBV4-3 with TRBJ1-5, with D unclear. The CDR3 length is 15 residues. From germline, CDR1 is LGHNA and CDR2 YSLEER. V dropped 0 bases and J dropped 7 bases, with 13 bases sitting between them.